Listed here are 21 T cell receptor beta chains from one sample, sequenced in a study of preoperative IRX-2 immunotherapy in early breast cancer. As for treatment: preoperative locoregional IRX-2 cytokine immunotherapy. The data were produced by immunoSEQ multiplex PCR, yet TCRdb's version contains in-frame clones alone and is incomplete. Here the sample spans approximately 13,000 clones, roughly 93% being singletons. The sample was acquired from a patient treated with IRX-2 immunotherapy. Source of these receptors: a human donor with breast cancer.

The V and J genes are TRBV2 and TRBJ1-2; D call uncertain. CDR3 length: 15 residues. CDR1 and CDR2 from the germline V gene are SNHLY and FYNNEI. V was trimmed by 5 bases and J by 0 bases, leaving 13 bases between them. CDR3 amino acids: CASSRTARTNYGYTF. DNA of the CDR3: TGTGCCAGCAGTCGGACGGCACGTACTAACTATGGCTACACCTTC.

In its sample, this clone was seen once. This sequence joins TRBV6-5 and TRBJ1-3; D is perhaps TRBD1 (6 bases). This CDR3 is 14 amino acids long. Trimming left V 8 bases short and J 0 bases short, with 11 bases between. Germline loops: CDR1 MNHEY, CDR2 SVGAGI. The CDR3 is CASRGHLSGNTIYF. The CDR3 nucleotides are TGTGCCAGCCGGGGACACCTCTCTGGAAACACCATATATTTT.

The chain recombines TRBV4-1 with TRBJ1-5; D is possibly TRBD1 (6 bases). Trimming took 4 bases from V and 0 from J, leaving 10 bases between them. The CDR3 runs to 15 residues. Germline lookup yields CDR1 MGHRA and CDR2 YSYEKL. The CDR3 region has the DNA TGCGCCAGCAGCCTGACAGGATATAGCAATCAGCCCCAGCATTTT. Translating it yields CASSLTGYSNQPQHF.

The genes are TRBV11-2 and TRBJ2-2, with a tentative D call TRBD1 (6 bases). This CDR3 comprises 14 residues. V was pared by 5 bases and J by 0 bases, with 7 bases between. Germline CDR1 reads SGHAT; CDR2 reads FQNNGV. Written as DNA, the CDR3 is TGTGCCAGCAGCCGGACAGCGAACACCGGGGAGCTGTTTTTT. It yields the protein CASSRTANTGELFF.

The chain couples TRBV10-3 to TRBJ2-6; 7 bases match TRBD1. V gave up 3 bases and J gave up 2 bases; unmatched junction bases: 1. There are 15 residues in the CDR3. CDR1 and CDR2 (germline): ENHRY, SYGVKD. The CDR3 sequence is CAISEGGTGANVLTF. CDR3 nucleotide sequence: TGTGCCATCAGTGAAGGGGGCACTGGGGCCAACGTCCTGACTTTC.

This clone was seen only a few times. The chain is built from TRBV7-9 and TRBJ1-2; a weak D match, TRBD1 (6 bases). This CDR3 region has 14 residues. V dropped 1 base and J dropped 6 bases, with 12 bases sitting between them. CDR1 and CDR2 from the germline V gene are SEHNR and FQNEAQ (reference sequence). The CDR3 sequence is CASSLERTAHGYTF. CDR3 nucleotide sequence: TGTGCCAGCAGCTTAGAACGGACAGCTCATGGCTACACCTTC.

CDR3 DNA: TGTGCCAGTAGTATTGGGGGTTCGGGGGCCAACGTCCTGACTTTC. It specifies CASSIGGSGANVLTF. This chain links TRBV19 with TRBJ2-6, with D possibly being TRBD1 or TRBD2 (5 bases each). V lost 3 bases, J lost 4 bases, and 10 bases lay in between. Germline assignment: CDR1 LNHDA and CDR2 SQIVND (reference sequence). CDR3 size: 15 residues.

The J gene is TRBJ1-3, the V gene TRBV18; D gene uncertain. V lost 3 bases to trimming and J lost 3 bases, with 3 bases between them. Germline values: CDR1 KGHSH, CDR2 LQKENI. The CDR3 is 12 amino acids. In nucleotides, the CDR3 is TGTGCCAGCTCACCCGATGGAAACACCATATATTTT. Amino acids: CASSPDGNTIYF.

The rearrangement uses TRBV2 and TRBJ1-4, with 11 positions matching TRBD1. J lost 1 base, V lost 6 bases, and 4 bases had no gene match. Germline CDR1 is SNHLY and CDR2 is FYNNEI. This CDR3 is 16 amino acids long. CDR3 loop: CASRRTGGETNEKLFF. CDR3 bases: TGTGCCAGCAGACGGACAGGGGGCGAAACTAATGAAAAACTGTTTTTT.

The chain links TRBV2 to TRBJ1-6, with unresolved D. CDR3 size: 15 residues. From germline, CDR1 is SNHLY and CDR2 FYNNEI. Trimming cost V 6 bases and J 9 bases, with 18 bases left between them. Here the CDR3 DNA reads TGTGCCAGCAGCGACTCGACAATCCTAACTTCACCCCTCCACTTT. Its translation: CASSDSTILTSPLHF.

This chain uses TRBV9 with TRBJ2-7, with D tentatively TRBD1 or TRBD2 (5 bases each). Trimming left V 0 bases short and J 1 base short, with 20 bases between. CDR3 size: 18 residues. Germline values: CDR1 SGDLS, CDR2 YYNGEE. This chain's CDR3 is CASSVGPPRQRRSYEQYV. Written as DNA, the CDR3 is TGTGCCAGCAGCGTAGGACCCCCGCGACAGCGGAGATCCTACGAGCAGTACGTC.

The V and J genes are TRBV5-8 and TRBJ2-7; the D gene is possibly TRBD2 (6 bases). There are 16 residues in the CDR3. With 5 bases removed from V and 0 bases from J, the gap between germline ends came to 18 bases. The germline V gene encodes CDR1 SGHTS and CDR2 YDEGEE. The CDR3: CASSNPRGSGSYEQYF. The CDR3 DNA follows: TGTGCCAGCAGTAATCCTCGGGGGAGTGGCTCCTACGAGCAGTACTTC.

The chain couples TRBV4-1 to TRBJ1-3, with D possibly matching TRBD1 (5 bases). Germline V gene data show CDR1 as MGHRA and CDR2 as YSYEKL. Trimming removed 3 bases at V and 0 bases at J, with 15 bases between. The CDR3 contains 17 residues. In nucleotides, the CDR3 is TGCGCCAGCAGCCACCTCGTGGGGGGTTCCTCTGGAAACACCATATATTTT. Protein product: CASSHLVGGSSGNTIYF.

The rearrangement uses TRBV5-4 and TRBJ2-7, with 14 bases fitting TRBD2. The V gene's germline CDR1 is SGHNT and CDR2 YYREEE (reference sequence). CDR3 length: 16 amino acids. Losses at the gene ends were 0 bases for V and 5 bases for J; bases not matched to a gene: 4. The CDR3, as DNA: TGTGCCAGCAGCTTGGGGGGACTAGCGGGGGTCCACGAGCAGTACTTC. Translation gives CASSLGGLAGVHEQYF.

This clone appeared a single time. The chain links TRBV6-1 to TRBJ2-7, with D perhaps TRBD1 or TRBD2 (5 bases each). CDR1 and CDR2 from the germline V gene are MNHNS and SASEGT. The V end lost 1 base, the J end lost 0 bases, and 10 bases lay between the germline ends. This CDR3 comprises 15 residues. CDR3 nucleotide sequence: TGTGCCAGCAGTGAAGGTGCAGGGAGCTCCTACGAGCAGTACGTC. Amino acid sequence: CASSEGAGSSYEQYV.

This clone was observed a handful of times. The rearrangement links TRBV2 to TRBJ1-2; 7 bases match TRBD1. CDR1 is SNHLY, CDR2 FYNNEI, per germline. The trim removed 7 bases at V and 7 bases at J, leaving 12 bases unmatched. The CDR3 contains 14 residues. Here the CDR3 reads CASTQDRAGGGYTF. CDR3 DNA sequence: TGTGCCAGCACCCAAGACAGGGCCGGAGGTGGCTACACCTTC.

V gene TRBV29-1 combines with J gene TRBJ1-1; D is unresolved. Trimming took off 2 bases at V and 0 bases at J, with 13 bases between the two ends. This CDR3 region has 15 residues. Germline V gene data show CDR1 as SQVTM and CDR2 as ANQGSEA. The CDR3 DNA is TGCAGCGTTGAAACACGGGTTACCATGAACACTGAAGCTTTCTTT. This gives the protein CSVETRVTMNTEAFF.

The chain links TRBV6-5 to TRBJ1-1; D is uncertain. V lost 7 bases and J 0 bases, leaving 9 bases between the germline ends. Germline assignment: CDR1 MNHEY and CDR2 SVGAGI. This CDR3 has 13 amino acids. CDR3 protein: CASNQQMNTEAFF. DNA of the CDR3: TGTGCCAGCAATCAACAGATGAACACTGAAGCTTTCTTT.

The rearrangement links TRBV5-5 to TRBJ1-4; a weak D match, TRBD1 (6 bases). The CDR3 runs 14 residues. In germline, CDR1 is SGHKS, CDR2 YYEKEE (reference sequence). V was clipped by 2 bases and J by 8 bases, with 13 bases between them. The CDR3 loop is CASSLGGGGEKLFF. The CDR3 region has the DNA TGTGCCAGCAGCTTAGGTGGAGGGGGGGAAAAACTGTTTTTT.

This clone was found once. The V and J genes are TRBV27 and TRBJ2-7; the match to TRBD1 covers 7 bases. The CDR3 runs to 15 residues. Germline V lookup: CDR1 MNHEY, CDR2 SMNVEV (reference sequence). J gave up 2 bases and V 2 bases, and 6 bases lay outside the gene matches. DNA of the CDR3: TGTGCCAGCAGTTTAACCGGGACAGCCCCCTACGAGCAGTACTTC. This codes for CASSLTGTAPYEQYF.

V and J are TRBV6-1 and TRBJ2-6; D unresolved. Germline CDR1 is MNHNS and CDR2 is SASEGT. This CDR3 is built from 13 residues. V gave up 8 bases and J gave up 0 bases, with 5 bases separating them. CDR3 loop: CASVISGANVLTF. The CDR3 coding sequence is TGTGCCAGCGTGATCTCTGGGGCCAACGTCCTGACTTTC.